These 19 T cell receptor beta chains share one sample of origin, sequenced in a study of blood T cell repertoires in COVID-19 (dated by TCRdb to about 2020). Receptor libraries were prepared by the immunoSEQ multiplex PCR assay. In TCRdb, the immuneACCESS table is reduced to in-frame sequences with V and J assigned. These tables do not hold every clone; where another copy was compared, an unresolved V gene accounts for under half, and the others remain unexplained. For this sample the table gives 30,000 to 45,000 clones, of which around 85% were detected only once. The ten largest clones represent around a fifth of the sample. The sample consisted of peripheral blood. The receptor set was obtained from a man between 65 and 79 years old with acute or convalescent COVID-19.

The chain couples TRBV27 to TRBJ1-4; the match to TRBD1 covers 8 bases. CDR1 and CDR2 (germline): MNHEY, SMNVEV (reference sequence). This CDR3 is 19 amino acids long. V was pared by 6 bases and J by 0 bases, with 15 bases of the junction left unmatched. CDR3 DNA: TGTGCCAGCAGGAGACGACTGGGACAGGTTACGCCAACTAATGAAAAACTGTTTTTT. It codes for CASRRRLGQVTPTNEKLFF.

V is TRBV9 and J is TRBJ2-1; D might be TRBD1 (5 bases). Per the germline V gene, CDR1 is SGDLS and CDR2 is YYNGEE. V was cut by 2 bases and J by 4 bases, with 7 bases left in between. The CDR3 length is 13 residues. The CDR3 nucleotides read TGTGCCAGCAGCGTGAACAGGTACAATGAGCAGTTCTTC. It translates to CASSVNRYNEQFF.

The J gene is TRBJ1-5, the V gene TRBV6-5; 8 bases map to TRBD1. J gave up 6 bases and V 6 bases, and 4 bases lay outside the gene matches. CDR1 and CDR2 from the germline V gene are MNHEY and SVGAGI. The CDR3 loop spans 13 amino acids. Here the CDR3 DNA reads TGTGCCAGCAGAGACAGGGGCCGTCAGCCCCAGCATTTT. Translating gives CASRDRGRQPQHF.

The gene calls are TRBV11-3 and TRBJ2-3, with D tentatively TRBD1 (5 bases). Trimming removed 2 bases from V and 1 base from J, with 10 bases in between. The germline V gene has CDR1 SGHNT and CDR2 YENEEA. The CDR3 covers 15 residues. In nucleotides, the CDR3 is TGTGCCAGCAGCTTACAGGGAACTGGCACAGATACGCAGTATTTT. Translating gives CASSLQGTGTDTQYF.

This sequence joins TRBV5-1 and TRBJ2-7; 10 bases match TRBD2. CDR3 length: 16 amino acids. Germline CDR1 SGHRS, CDR2 YFSETQ. Trimming at V came to 1 base and at J to 2 bases, leaving 6 bases not matched to a gene. CDR3 DNA sequence: TGCGCCAGCAGCTTGATAGCTAGCGGGGGTGCCTACGAGCAGTACTTC. Protein sequence: CASSLIASGGAYEQYF.

The genes are TRBV6-2 or TRBV6-3 and TRBJ1-2, with D possibly TRBD1 on 6 matching bases. CDR1 is MNHEY, CDR2 SVGEGT, per germline. The CDR3 length is 13 residues. Trimming took 2 bases from V and 3 from J, leaving 7 bases between them. The CDR3 sequence is CASSYEGDYGYTF. The CDR3 DNA is TGTGCCAGCAGTTACGAGGGGGACTATGGCTACACCTTC.

As concerns this clone: Other nucleotide sequences in the sample specify the same CDR3. For the CDR3, the DNA is TGCGCCAGCAGCCAAGAGCTAGCGGGCACAGATACGCAGTATTTT. Translated: CASSQELAGTDTQYF. The genes are TRBV4-3 and TRBJ2-3; 7 bases are shared with TRBD2. The junction had 1 base not matched to a gene; V was cut back by 0 bases and J by 1 base. CDR3 length: 15 amino acids. CDR1 LGHNA and CDR2 YSLEER come from the germline V gene.

The rearrangement joins TRBV5-4 to TRBJ1-2; 10 bases match TRBD1. The CDR3 is 13 residues long. Trimming at V came to 3 bases and at J to 8 bases, leaving 4 bases not matched to a gene. Germline V gives CDR1 SGHNT, CDR2 YYREEE (reference sequence). The CDR3 bases are TGTGCCAGCAGCTACGACAGGGGGCAGGGCTACACCTTC. It encodes CASSYDRGQGYTF.

The count of this clone is one. The CDR3 protein is CASGTGLGQPQHF. CDR3 nucleotides: TGTGCCAGCGGCACAGGGCTGGGGCAGCCCCAGCATTTT. This chain connects TRBV11-1 to TRBJ1-5; the D gene is possibly TRBD1 (6 bases). Germline CDR1 is SGHAT and CDR2 is FQDESV (reference sequence). V lost 8 bases and J lost 7, with 15 bases in between. The CDR3 is made up of 13 amino acids.

This clone was seen a handful of times. V is TRBV6-5 and J is TRBJ2-7; D may be TRBD1 (6 bases). The CDR3 runs 15 residues. Germline V lookup: CDR1 MNHEY, CDR2 SVGAGI. V was pared by 7 bases and J by 4 bases, with 20 bases between. The CDR3 nucleotides are TGTGCCAGCACCTATCCCGACAGGTATGGATACGAGCAGTACTTC. This gives the protein CASTYPDRYGYEQYF.

This clone appeared a single time. The J gene is TRBJ1-1, the V gene TRBV11-3; unclear D gene. CDR3 size: 13 residues. V lost 3 bases, J lost 5 bases, and 10 bases lay in between. Germline loops: CDR1 SGHNT, CDR2 YENEEA. The CDR3 sequence: CASSFEDGTEAFF. The DNA of the CDR3 is TGTGCCAGCAGCTTTGAGGATGGAACTGAAGCTTTCTTT.

The chain has TRBV5-6 and TRBJ2-3; D is possibly TRBD1 (6 bases). Germline values: CDR1 SGHDT, CDR2 YYEEEE. CDR3 length: 13 amino acids. V was shortened by 0 bases and J by 4 bases, with 6 bases between the two germline ends. CDR3 in DNA: TGTGCCAGCAGCTTGGACAGGGCAGATACGCAGTATTTT. The encoded protein is CASSLDRADTQYF.

The chain combines TRBV14 with TRBJ2-2, with TRBD1 identical over 7 bases. Trimming at V came to 3 bases and at J to 5 bases, leaving 9 bases not matched to a gene. The CDR3 runs to 16 residues. The germline V gene has CDR1 SGHDN and CDR2 FVKESK. CDR3 sequence: CASSQLTGSRTGELFF. In DNA form, the CDR3 reads TGTGCCAGCAGCCAGCTGACAGGGTCTAGGACCGGGGAGCTGTTTTTT.

The chain uses TRBV9 and TRBJ1-1; no reliable D call. V lost 6 bases and J lost 0, with 15 bases in between. The V gene's germline CDR1 is SGDLS and CDR2 YYNGEE. The CDR3 contains 15 residues. The CDR3 protein is CASTREAIMNTEAFF. CDR3 sequence (DNA): TGTGCCAGCACTAGGGAGGCGATCATGAACACTGAAGCTTTCTTT.

The CDR3, as DNA: TGCGCCAGCAGCTTGTCACTAGCGGGAGCCCTCGAGACCCAGTACTTC. This gives the protein CASSLSLAGALETQYF. The chain combines TRBV5-1 with TRBJ2-5; 11 bases agree with TRBD2. J was trimmed by 5 bases and V by 1 base; bases with no gene match: 7. From germline, CDR1 is SGHRS and CDR2 YFSETQ. The CDR3 loop spans 16 amino acids.

The V call is TRBV4-3, the J call TRBJ2-5; D might be TRBD2 (5 bases). The germline CDR1 and CDR2 sequences are LGHNA and YSLEER. The CDR3 has 12 amino acids. V lost 0 bases to trimming and J lost 10 bases, with 9 bases between them. In nucleotides, the CDR3 is TGCGCCAGCAGCCAAGACGACGGGGACCAGTACTTC. Translating it yields CASSQDDGDQYF.

The V and J genes are TRBV27 and TRBJ2-7; D not certain. Trimming shortened V by 6 bases and J by 2 bases, and 8 bases separated the two germline ends. CDR1 and CDR2 from the germline V gene are MNHEY and SMNVEV (reference sequence). This CDR3 region has 12 residues. The CDR3 DNA is TGTGCCAGCAGAAATTCCGCCTACGAGCAGTACTTC. It is translated as CASRNSAYEQYF.

The chain uses TRBV6-2 or TRBV6-3 and TRBJ2-7; TRBD1 agrees at 7 bases. The CDR3 has 13 residues. Germline loops: CDR1 MNHEY, CDR2 SVGEGT. The V segment lost 2 bases and the J segment 6 bases; nucleotides outside the gene matches: 4. DNA for the CDR3: TGTGCCAGCAGTTACAAGGGGGCTCTCGAGCAGTACTTC. Encoded protein: CASSYKGALEQYF.

The chain is built from TRBV9 and TRBJ2-3, with 14 bases fitting TRBD2. After removal of 4 bases from V and 3 bases from J, the junction contained 4 bases not matched to a gene. Germline lookup yields CDR1 SGDLS and CDR2 YYNGEE. This CDR3 region has 16 residues. CDR3 loop: CASSIGLAGGTDTQYF. Written as DNA, the CDR3 is TGTGCCAGCAGCATCGGACTAGCGGGAGGAACAGATACGCAGTATTTT.